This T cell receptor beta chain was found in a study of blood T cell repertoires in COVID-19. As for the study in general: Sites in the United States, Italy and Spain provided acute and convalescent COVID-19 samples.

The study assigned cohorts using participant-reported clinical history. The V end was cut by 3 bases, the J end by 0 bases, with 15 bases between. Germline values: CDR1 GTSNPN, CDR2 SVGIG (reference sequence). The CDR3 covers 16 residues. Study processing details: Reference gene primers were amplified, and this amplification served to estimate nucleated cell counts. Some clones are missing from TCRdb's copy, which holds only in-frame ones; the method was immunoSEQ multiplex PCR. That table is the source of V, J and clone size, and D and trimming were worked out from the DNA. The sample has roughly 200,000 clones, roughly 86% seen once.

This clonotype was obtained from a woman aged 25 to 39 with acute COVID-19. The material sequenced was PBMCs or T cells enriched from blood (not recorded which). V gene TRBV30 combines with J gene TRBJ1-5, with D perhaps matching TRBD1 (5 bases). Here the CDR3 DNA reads TGTGCCTGGAGCCTGACGGGCACAGGTAGCAATCAGCCCCAGCATTTT. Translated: CAWSLTGTGSNQPQHF.